These 26 T cell receptor beta chains were sequenced from one sample in a study of CD8+CD57+ T cells in acquired aplastic anemia. Profiling of TCR beta VDJ combinations and CDR3 sequences used genomic DNA as template. Each CDR3 protein is one row after TCRdb ran MiXCR on the reads. The repertoire holds about 180,000 distinct CDR3 sequences, with roughly half as singletons. Sequences were obtained from sorted CD4+, CD8+, or CD8+CD57+ T cells (not recorded which) from PBMCs. The receptors were sampled from a human donor in good health.

At least ten counts were recorded for this clonotype. The V and J genes are TRBV30 and TRBJ2-7; weak D call: TRBD2 (6 bases). CDR3 size: 13 residues. CDR1 GTSNPN and CDR2 SVGIG come from the germline V gene (reference sequence). The V and J ends lost 1 base and 7 bases respectively, with 14 bases between them. CDR3 amino acids: CAWSEGGPREQYF. In DNA form, the CDR3 reads TGTGCCTGGAGTGAGGGAGGTCCTCGGGAGCAGTACTTC.

This clonotype occurred many times. The rearrangement joins TRBV29-1 to TRBJ1-2; D remains unclear. CDR3 length: 13 residues. Deletions cut 4 bases from V and 2 bases from J, with 11 bases between. Germline V CDR1 and CDR2: SQVTM, ANQGSEA. CDR3 in amino acids: CSVAVGLNYGYTF. The CDR3 nucleotides read TGCAGCGTTGCGGTGGGTCTAAACTATGGCTACACCTTC.

At least ten counts were recorded for this clonotype. The CDR3 region has the DNA TGCAGTGCTACCTGGGCGGGGGGTAGCACCGGGGAGCTGTTTTTT. Its translation is CSATWAGGSTGELFF. V is TRBV20-1 and J is TRBJ2-2, with 8 positions matching TRBD2. The V and J ends lost 4 bases and 4 bases, in that order; junction bases with no gene match: 8. Germline CDR1 reads DFQATT; CDR2 reads SNEGSKA (reference sequence). CDR3 size: 15 residues.

This chain uses TRBV20-1 with TRBJ2-3; possibly TRBD2 for D (6 bases). V was shortened by 5 bases and J by 2 bases, with 11 bases between the two germline ends. CDR3 length: 13 amino acids. Per germline, CDR1 DFQATT and CDR2 SNEGSKA (reference sequence). For the CDR3, the DNA is TGCAGTGCTCGGGACTTTGTCACAGATACGCAGTATTTT. The encoded protein is CSARDFVTDTQYF.

The chain combines TRBV19 with TRBJ1-2; no definite D call. The CDR3 is 14 residues long. The germline gives CDR1 LNHDA, CDR2 SQIVND (reference sequence). V lost 6 bases to trimming and J lost 8 bases, with 19 bases between them. CDR3 coding DNA: TGTGCCAGTAGCCCAAGCCCCCCGGTCGGCGGCTACACCTTC. Translation gives CASSPSPPVGGYTF. The variable domain in full, with the rest retrieved from reference TRBV19 and TRBJ1-2, is DGGITQSPKYLFRKEGQNVTLSCEQNLNHDAMYWYRQDPGQGLRLIYYSQIVNDFQKGDIAEGYSVSREKKESFPLTVTSAQKNPTAFYLCASSPSPPVGGYTFGSGTRLTVV.

J is TRBJ2-3 and V is TRBV29-1; D is perhaps TRBD1 or TRBD2 (6 bases each). The CDR3 spans 11 residues. Looked up from germline, CDR1 is SQVTM and CDR2 is ANQGSEA. The V end lost 7 bases, the J end lost 8 bases, and 13 bases lay between the germline ends. The CDR3, as DNA: TGCAGCGGGGGGGCTACCCCTACGCAGTATTTT. It specifies CSGGATPTQYF.

This clonotype was seen repeatedly, ten times or more. This rearrangement joins TRBV11-2 to TRBJ2-7; TRBD2 aligns across 7 bases. The trim removed 5 bases at V and 2 bases at J, leaving 15 bases unmatched. Germline-derived CDR1 and CDR2 are SGHAT and FQNNGV. The CDR3 has 17 amino acids. Here the CDR3 reads CASSPRGKREAPYEQYF. For the CDR3, the DNA is TGTGCCAGCAGCCCTCGGGGGAAGCGGGAAGCACCCTACGAGCAGTACTTC.

As to this clonotype: Germline and junction disagree at one end, which may indicate a read error. This chain joins TRBV2 and TRBJ1-2; 7 bases are shared with TRBD1. The germline gives CDR1 SNHLY, CDR2 FYNNEI. The CDR3 extends over 15 amino acids. This CDR3 reads CASGEVDRAVYGYTF. For the CDR3, the DNA is TGTGCCAGCGGTGAGGTTGACAGGGCAGTCTATGGCTACACCTTC. The variable domain in full, completed from reference TRBV2 and TRBJ1-2, reads EPEVTQTPSHQVTQMGQEVILRCVPISNHLYFYWYRQILGQKVEFLVSFYNNEISEKSEIFDDQFSVERPDGSNFTLKIRSTKLEDSAMYFCASGEVDRAVYGYTFGSGTRLTVV.

This clonotype has a count of ten or more. The rearrangement uses TRBV29-1 and TRBJ2-7; a weak D match, TRBD1 (6 bases). The germline CDR1 and CDR2 sequences are SQVTM and ANQGSEA. The CDR3 loop spans 15 amino acids. Trimming pared 7 bases from V and 3 bases from J, leaving 22 bases between. The CDR3 reads CSGRGLSCRNYEQYF. The CDR3 nucleotides read TGCAGCGGCAGGGGTCTTAGCTGCCGAAACTACGAGCAGTACTTC.

This clonotype was detected many times. The J gene is TRBJ2-3, the V gene TRBV9; 8 nucleotides align to TRBD1. The CDR3 consists of 15 residues. V trimming: 4 bases; J trimming: 3 bases; junction bases outside the gene matches: 7. Germline V gene lookup returns CDR1 SGDLS and CDR2 YYNGEE. The CDR3 sequence is CASSRLTGVTDTQYF. CDR3 DNA: TGTGCCAGCAGCCGTCTGACAGGGGTTACAGATACGCAGTATTTT. The full variable domain, its missing parts supplied by reference TRBV9 and TRBJ2-3, is DSGVTQTPKHLITATGQRVTLRCSPRSGDLSVYWYQQSLDQGLQFLIQYYNGEERAKGNILERFSAQQFPDLHSELNLSSLELGDSALYFCASSRLTGVTDTQYFGPGTRLTVL.

This clonotype has only one observation. The V gene is TRBV24-1, the J gene TRBJ2-5, with 15 bases fitting TRBD2. The CDR3 length is 17 residues. Germline V gives CDR1 KGHDR, CDR2 SFDVKD. V shed 4 bases and J 4 bases; nucleotides not matched to a gene: 6. The CDR3 DNA reads TGTGCCACCAGTGACAGGACTAGCGGGAGGGCCGGAGAGACCCAGTACTTC. The encoded protein is CATSDRTSGRAGETQYF.

This sequence joins TRBV7-9 and TRBJ2-7; 11 nucleotides match TRBD2. This CDR3 has 15 residues. The V and J ends lost 6 bases and 3 bases, in that order; junction bases with no gene match: 7. Germline V lookup: CDR1 SEHNR, CDR2 FQNEAQ (reference sequence). The CDR3 sequence: CASSYLTSGSYEQYF. CDR3 DNA: TGTGCCAGCAGTTATCTCACTAGCGGGAGCTACGAGCAGTACTTC.

V is TRBV6-1 and J is TRBJ2-6; no definite D call. Per the germline V gene, CDR1 is MNHNS and CDR2 is SASEGT. The CDR3 has 15 amino acids. V was cut by 0 bases and J by 3 bases, with 6 bases left in between. The CDR3 nucleotides are TGTGCCAGCAGTGAAGCTGGGGATGGGGCCAACGTCCTGACTTTC. It translates to CASSEAGDGANVLTF.

This sequence joins TRBV2 and TRBJ1-5; no clear D gene. There are 14 residues in the CDR3. The V and J ends lost 6 bases and 11 bases respectively, with 20 bases between them. The germline V gene encodes CDR1 SNHLY and CDR2 FYNNEI. The CDR3 sequence: CASRSTSGQETQHF. Written as DNA, the CDR3 is TGTGCCAGCAGATCGACTAGCGGTCAAGAGACCCAGCATTTT. Based on the CDR3 plus reference TRBV2 and TRBJ1-5, the full variable domain is EPEVTQTPSHQVTQMGQEVILRCVPISNHLYFYWYRQILGQKVEFLVSFYNNEISEKSEIFDDQFSVERPDGSNFTLKIRSTKLEDSAMYFCASRSTSGQETQHFGDGTRLSIL.

The V call is TRBV7-8, the J call TRBJ2-4, with D possibly matching TRBD2 (5 bases). Germline V gene lookup returns CDR1 SGHVS and CDR2 FQNEAQ. The CDR3 consists of 14 residues. V was trimmed by 4 bases and J by 8 bases, leaving 15 bases between them. CDR3: CASSSPPWEYIQYF. In DNA, the CDR3 is TGTGCCAGCAGCTCGCCACCTTGGGAGTACATTCAGTACTTC.

This clonotype has just a few counts. This chain links TRBV25-1 with TRBJ2-6; D might be TRBD1 or TRBD2, each matching 5 bases. This CDR3 comprises 16 residues. The ends were cut back, 6 bases at V and 2 bases at J, with 14 bases in the middle. Germline V gene data show CDR1 as MGHDK and CDR2 as SYGVNS. CDR3 DNA: TGTGCCAGCAGCCGTAGTCCGGGGCCTGGGGCCAACGTCCTGACTTTC. Translation: CASSRSPGPGANVLTF.

The CDR3 DNA reads as TGTGCTAGAAATACGGGCGGGAAGAGCTCCTACGAGCAGTACTTC. Amino acid sequence: CARNTGGKSSYEQYF. V gene TRBV24-1 combines with J gene TRBJ2-7; possibly TRBD2 for D (6 bases). Germline values: CDR1 KGHDR, CDR2 SFDVKD. The CDR3 totals 15 residues.

The sample holds many counts of this clonotype. The chain has TRBV7-2 and TRBJ1-1; TRBD1 is a possible D gene (5 bases). The length of the CDR3 is 13 residues. CDR1 and CDR2 from the germline V gene are SGHTA and FQGNSA. The V end was cut by 5 bases, the J end by 5 bases, with 12 bases between. DNA of the CDR3: TGTGCCAGCAGCCCCTTTGGGGGGACTGAAGCTTTCTTT. Amino acid sequence: CASSPFGGTEAFF.

This clonotype was recorded many times. The rearrangement uses TRBV12-3 or TRBV12-4 and TRBJ2-2; tentatively, D is TRBD2 (6 bases). V was cut by 7 bases and J by 4 bases, with 10 bases left in between. The length of the CDR3 is 13 residues. Written as DNA, the CDR3 is TGTGCCAGCACGACTAGGAGCACCGGGGAGCTGTTTTTT. Translating it yields CASTTRSTGELFF.

The V gene is TRBV10-2, the J gene TRBJ1-5; D is unresolved. Germline V gives CDR1 WSHSY, CDR2 SAAADI. The CDR3 sequence is 13 residues long. V shed 7 bases and J shed 6 bases, with 13 bases lying between them. CDR3 region: CASTSTQVQPQHF. The CDR3 bases are TGCGCCAGCACGTCGACTCAGGTTCAGCCCCAGCATTTT.

The chain combines TRBV10-2 with TRBJ1-1; D possibly corresponds to TRBD1 (5 bases). V was clipped by 4 bases and J by 6 bases, with 24 bases between them. The germline V gene has CDR1 WSHSY and CDR2 SAAADI. This CDR3 is 17 amino acids long. CDR3: CASSGISRFGDGAEAFF. The CDR3 DNA follows: TGCGCCAGCAGTGGAATTTCCAGGTTCGGGGACGGGGCTGAAGCTTTCTTT.

This clonotype was recorded many times. The CDR3 loop reads CASSQAGAEGREKLFF. In DNA, the CDR3 is TGTGCCAGCAGCCAGGCAGGTGCCGAGGGCAGAGAAAAACTGTTTTTT. The J gene is TRBJ1-4, the V gene TRBV4-2, with unresolved D. This CDR3 is 16 amino acids long. From germline, CDR1 is LGHNA and CDR2 YNFKEQ. The V and J ends lost 3 bases and 8 bases respectively, with 19 bases between them.

Note on this clonotype: A read error may produce the germline difference seen at one junction end. The chain employs TRBV15 and TRBJ2-1; 9 bases are a match to TRBD2. Germline CDR1 LNHNV, CDR2 YYDKDF (reference sequence). The CDR3 has 15 amino acids. CDR3 DNA: TGTGCCACCAGCAGAGGGCGGGAGGGCTACCATGAGCAGTTCTTC. It encodes CATSRGREGYHEQFF.

This chain links TRBV7-2 with TRBJ2-7, with 10 bases fitting TRBD2. Trimming at V came to 5 bases and at J to 5 bases, leaving 6 bases not matched to a gene. The CDR3 sequence is 14 residues long. The germline gives CDR1 SGHTA, CDR2 FQGNSA. CDR3 bases: TGTGCCAGCAGCCCTAGCGGGAGTGTCCACGAGCAGTACTTC. Translated: CASSPSGSVHEQYF.

The V call is TRBV2, the J call TRBJ2-7; 9 nucleotides agree with TRBD1. Germline values: CDR1 SNHLY, CDR2 FYNNEI. CDR3 length: 15 amino acids. V lost 5 bases to trimming and J lost 2 bases; unmatched junction nucleotides: 7. In nucleotides, the CDR3 is TGTGCCAGCAGTCCGACCGGGACAGGGCCCTACGAGCAGTACTTC. This translates into CASSPTGTGPYEQYF.

The chain combines TRBV18 with TRBJ1-2; D possibly corresponds to TRBD1 (6 bases). The CDR3 has 14 amino acids. Germline CDR1 and CDR2: KGHSH and LQKENI. V was trimmed by 6 bases and J by 6 bases, leaving 17 bases between them. The CDR3 bases are TGTGCCAGCTCCAGTCAGGGGTTCGAGAATGGCTACACCTTC. The encoded protein is CASSSQGFENGYTF.